The TCR beta chain under discussion was sequenced for a study of T-cell reconstitution after alpha-beta-depleted transplantation in children. A library of TCRbeta sequences, prepared with unique molecular identifiers, was generated. TCRdb re-called the PCR reads with MiXCR, one entry per CDR3 protein. The table includes a few hundred thousand distinct CDR3 sequences, roughly a tenth detected once. This clonotype was seen a single time. The TCR sequence derives from a boy in the first two years of life with acute myeloid leukemia, due to receive a stem cell transplant. The sample here was PBMCs, taken before TCRalphabeta/CD19-depleted stem cell transplant.

CDR3 nucleotide sequence: TGTGCCACCAGCAGAGATAGGACAGGGTATCGAGGGAGGGCCGGTACGTACAATGAGCAGTTCTTC. Its protein is CATSRDRTGYRGRAGTYNEQFF. The chain has TRBV15 and TRBJ2-1; maybe TRBD1 (8 bases). The V end lost 0 bases, the J end lost 4 bases, and 31 bases lay between the germline ends. The CDR3 runs to 22 residues. Germline V gives CDR1 LNHNV, CDR2 YYDKDF (reference sequence).